This TCR beta chain was profiled in a study of T cells after yellow fever vaccination. V gave up 0 bases and J gave up 1 base, with 8 bases separating them. CDR3 length: 14 amino acids. The germline CDR1 and CDR2 sequences are SQVTM and ANQGSEA. TCRdb redid the calling of the 5' RACE reads with MiXCR, one entry per CDR3 protein. This sample carries 300,000 or so distinct CDR3 sequences, over 10% of them seen once, and the ten largest clones take roughly 0.5%. Only a few counts were recorded for this clonotype. Specimen: CD4+ T cells sorted from PBMCs, collected 45 days after the yellow fever booster vaccination. The clonotype was recovered from a man in his thirties or forties who received the YFV17D yellow fever vaccine. The gene calls are TRBV29-1 and TRBJ2-3; D is uncertain. This chain's CDR3 is CSVEEWSGTDTQYF. The CDR3, as DNA: TGCAGCGTTGAAGAATGGAGCGGCACAGATACGCAGTATTTT.